The rows below give T cell receptor beta chains drawn from one sample of a study of T cell repertoires in cytomegalovirus infection. No antigen is known for these receptors. Via MiXCR, TCRdb re-called the reads, giving one row per CDR3 protein. The sample contains 700,000 to 900,000 distinct CDR3 sequences, 25% to 30% of which appear only once. The sequencing used cultured CD8+ T cells from PBMCs, collected from culture after CMV antigen stimulation. These receptors all come from a human donor in good health (CMV status not recorded). Some clones in this sample may be carry-over from other donors' samples. The CDR3 runs from the conserved cysteine through the conserved F or W. D genes are given only for firm matches. Clone size is not always given. Where it is, it says once, few, many or a class for expanded clones.

d_call,j_call,v_call,clone_size,cdr3_nt,cdr3_aa
NA,TRBJ1-5,TRBV7-8,many,TGTGCCAGCAGCTTAGTTGGCAGAATTAATCAGCCCCAGCATTTT,CASSLVGRINQPQHF
NA,TRBJ2-1,TRBV19,few,TGTGCCAGTAGTTATGCGGGGCCCCTGTTGGATGAGCAGTTCTTC,CASSYAGPLLDEQFF
NA,TRBJ2-5,TRBV7-9,NA,TGTGCCAGCAGCCCCTCCTTAGGGTCCCCTCAAGAGACCCAGTACTTC,CASSPSLGSPQETQYF
NA,TRBJ2-1,TRBV19,few,TGTGCCAGCAGCCGGGCCAGAGGGCTTTACTACAATGAGCAGTTCTTC,CASSRARGLYYNEQFF
NA,TRBJ1-5,TRBV4-1,NA,TGCGCCAGCAGCCAAGATTCCGGCAGAATAACGGATCAGCCCCAGCATTTT,CASSQDSGRITDQPQHF
NA,TRBJ1-2,TRBV7-9,NA,TGTGCCAGCGGGAATCAACAGGGATCCTCTGGCTACACCTTC,CASGNQQGSSGYTF
TRBD1,TRBJ2-1,TRBV7-8,many,TGTGCCAGCAGCTTATCGGGACAGCCCTACAATGAGCAGTTCTTC,CASSLSGQPYNEQFF
TRBD1,TRBJ2-5,TRBV12-3/TRBV12-4,NA,TGTGCCAGCAGTTCGCTGACAGGGGGCGTCGAGACCCAGTACTTC,CASSSLTGGVETQYF
TRBD1,TRBJ1-1,TRBV6-6,NA,TGTGCCAGCAGTCCCCAAGGACAGGGGACCGTTGACACTGAAGCTTTCTTT,CASSPQGQGTVDTEAFF
TRBD1,TRBJ2-3,TRBV6-1,few,TGTGCCAGCAGTGAATACGCGGGGACAGGAACCAGCACAGATACGCAGTATTTT,CASSEYAGTGTSTDTQYF
NA,TRBJ1-1,TRBV12-3/TRBV12-4,many,TGTGCCAGCAGTCCCACAGGGTTTAGCACTGAAGCTTTCTTT,CASSPTGFSTEAFF
TRBD1,TRBJ1-4,TRBV27,NA,TGTGCCAGCAGTACTCAGGGGGAGGCTAATGAAAAACTGTTTTTT,CASSTQGEANEKLFF
NA,TRBJ2-1,TRBV27,NA,TGTGCCAGCAGTCCAGACCGGACCGAGCAGTTCTTC,CASSPDRTEQFF
NA,TRBJ2-5,TRBV10-2,few,TGCGCCAGCAGTGAGTGGACGGGGGCGGCTCAAGAGACCCAGTACTTC,CASSEWTGAAQETQYF
NA,TRBJ1-1,TRBV4-1,few,TGCGCCAGCAGCCAGAGCTCGGGACCCAACACTGAAGCTTTCTTT,CASSQSSGPNTEAFF
NA,TRBJ2-7,TRBV7-8,NA,TGTGCCAGCAGCTTAGCCCAGGGGCTCGGCTACGAGCAGTACTTC,CASSLAQGLGYEQYF
TRBD1,TRBJ1-5,TRBV7-9,NA,TGTGCCAGCAGCTTAGGGACAGGGTTTCAGCCCCAGCATTTT,CASSLGTGFQPQHF
NA,TRBJ1-1,TRBV5-1,NA,TGCGCCAGCAGCTTGTCCCCAAGCCTGAACACTGAAGCTTTCTTT,CASSLSPSLNTEAFF
NA,TRBJ1-6,TRBV6-6,NA,TGTGCCAGCAGTTACTCGGCCCCAGGGAACAATTCACCCCTCCACTTT,CASSYSAPGNNSPLHF
NA,TRBJ2-5,TRBV12-3/TRBV12-4,few,TGTGCCAGCAGTTTAGAGGGGGGGCCTGGAGAGACCCAGTACTTC,CASSLEGGPGETQYF
NA,TRBJ1-1,TRBV27,few,TGTGCCAGCAGTAACTCCCCGGCTGAAGCTTTCTTT,CASSNSPAEAFF
NA,TRBJ2-1,TRBV7-6,many,TGTGCCAGCAGCCCCACTACCTCTAGCTCCTACAATGAGCAGTTCTTC,CASSPTTSSSYNEQFF
TRBD2,TRBJ2-5,TRBV7-2,many,TGTGCCAGCAGCAGCGGACTAGCGGTCGGAGAGACCCAGTACTTC,CASSSGLAVGETQYF
NA,TRBJ1-2,TRBV6-6,NA,TGTGCCAGTCTGGGACACTATGGCTACACCTTC,CASLGHYGYTF
NA,TRBJ2-5,TRBV6-6,NA,TGTGCCAGCACCTCGACACTTCCTACGGAGACCCAGTACTTC,CASTSTLPTETQYF
NA,TRBJ1-6,TRBV7-6,NA,TGTGCCAGCAGCTCCGGACGGTATAATTCACTCCTCCACTTT,CASSSGRYNSLLHF
NA,TRBJ2-7,TRBV7-9,few,TGTGCCAGCAGCTCCACAGGGAAGTTATCCTACGAGCAGTACTTC,CASSSTGKLSYEQYF
NA,TRBJ1-1,TRBV7-6,NA,TGTGCCAGCAGCTTGGGCAGGCGGCGATTTCTTGAAGCTTTCTTT,CASSLGRRRFLEAFF
NA,TRBJ1-4,TRBV12-3/TRBV12-4,few,TGTGCCAGCAGTTTTGACACGGAGGGTGAAAAACTGTTTTTT,CASSFDTEGEKLFF
NA,TRBJ1-5,TRBV6-6,NA,TGTGCCAGCCTCCGGGCCACTAGCAATCAGCCCCAGCATTTT,CASLRATSNQPQHF
NA,TRBJ2-1,TRBV7-6,many,TGTGCCAGCAGCTCTGCAGGCAATGAGCAGTTCTTC,CASSSAGNEQFF
NA,TRBJ1-5,TRBV7-8,many,TGTGCCAGCAGCTTGACGGAGGAGGGGCAGCCCCAGCATTTT,CASSLTEEGQPQHF
TRBD1,TRBJ2-1,TRBV7-3,few,TGTGCCAGCAGCCTTTGGGACAGGGGAAAAGGGAATGAGCAGTTCTTC,CASSLWDRGKGNEQFF
TRBD1,TRBJ2-7,TRBV20-1,NA,TGCAGTGCTAGACCCGACAGGGGCCCATTTTACGAGCAGTACTTC,CSARPDRGPFYEQYF
NA,TRBJ2-1,TRBV4-3,few,TGCGCCAGCAGCCAAGGGGACGACTACAATGAGCAGTTCTTC,CASSQGDDYNEQFF